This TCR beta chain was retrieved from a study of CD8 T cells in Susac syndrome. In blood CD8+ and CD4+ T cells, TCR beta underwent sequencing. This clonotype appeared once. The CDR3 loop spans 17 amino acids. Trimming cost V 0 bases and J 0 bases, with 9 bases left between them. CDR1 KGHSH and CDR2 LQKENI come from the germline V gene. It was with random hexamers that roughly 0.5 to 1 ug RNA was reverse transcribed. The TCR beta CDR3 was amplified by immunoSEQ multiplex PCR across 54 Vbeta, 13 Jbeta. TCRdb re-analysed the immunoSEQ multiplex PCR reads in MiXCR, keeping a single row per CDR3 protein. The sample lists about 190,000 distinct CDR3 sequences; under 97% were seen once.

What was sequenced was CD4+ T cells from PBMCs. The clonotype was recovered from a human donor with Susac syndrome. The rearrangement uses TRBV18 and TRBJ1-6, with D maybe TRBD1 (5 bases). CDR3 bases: TGTGCCAGCTCACCACCGCTAGGGGACTCCTATAATTCACCCCTCCACTTT. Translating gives CASSPPLGDSYNSPLHF.